This is a list of T cell receptor beta chains from one sample in a study of blood T cell repertoires in COVID-19. This table comes from immunoSEQ multiplex PCR, and its TCRdb copy is limited to in-frame clones, with some not included. The data hold 150,000 to 200,000 clones, with approximately 80% observed a single time. The source material was PBMCs or T cells enriched from blood (not recorded which). The receptors here all came from a man aged 50 to 60 who had recovered from COVID-19. Both conserved end residues are part of each CDR3. The order of the fields is V gene, clone size, D gene, CDR3 length, J gene, CDR3 protein, CDR3 DNA. The D gene is left open where the match is weak. Some rows have no size entry. The others give once, few or many, or a class for an expanded clone.

TRBV5-1	few	NA	14	TRBJ2-5	CASSPMGLQETQYF	TGCGCCAGCAGCCCTATGGGCCTTCAAGAGACCCAGTACTTC
TRBV12-1	NA	NA	10	TRBJ1-2	CASSPLGYTF	TGTGCCAGCAGTCCCCTTGGCTACACCTTC
TRBV2	NA	NA	15	TRBJ2-5	CASRARDSEGETQYF	TGTGCCAGCAGGGCTAGGGACTCAGAGGGCGAGACCCAGTACTTC
TRBV7-9	NA	TRBD1	16	TRBJ1-1	CASSSPGQGMNTEAFF	TGTGCCAGCAGCTCTCCGGGACAGGGAATGAACACTGAAGCTTTCTTT
TRBV5-1	once	NA	12	TRBJ1-6	CASSASGGPLHF	TGCGCCAGCAGCGCATCGGGGGGACCCCTCCACTTT
TRBV7-2	NA	TRBD1	14	TRBJ1-3	CASSLTGQGRAIYF	TGTGCCAGCAGCTTAACGGGACAGGGGAGGGCCATATATTTT
TRBV10-3	NA	NA	15	TRBJ2-3	CAISESASGTDTQYF	TGTGCCATCAGTGAGTCTGCTAGCGGCACAGATACGCAGTATTTT
TRBV19	NA	NA	14	TRBJ1-3	CASKKGVDGNTIYF	TGTGCCAGTAAGAAGGGGGTAGATGGAAACACCATATATTTT
TRBV4-3	NA	NA	15	TRBJ2-2	CASSQAGVNTGELFF	TGCGCCAGCAGCCAAGCGGGTGTGAACACCGGGGAGCTGTTTTTT
TRBV4-1	NA	TRBD1	16	TRBJ1-5	CASSQPGQRRDQPQHF	TGCGCCAGCAGCCAACCGGGACAGAGGAGGGATCAGCCCCAGCATTTT
TRBV7-2	NA	TRBD1	16	TRBJ1-1	CASSLFGNRGNTEAFF	TGTGCCAGCAGCTTATTCGGGAACAGGGGGAACACTGAAGCTTTCTTT
TRBV12-3/TRBV12-4	NA	TRBD1	13	TRBJ1-1	CASSEGQSTEAFF	TGTGCCAGCAGTGAGGGACAGAGCACTGAAGCTTTCTTT
TRBV5-1	NA	TRBD2	14	TRBJ2-5	CASSLLAGTRTQYF	TGCGCCAGCAGCTTACTAGCGGGGACCCGGACCCAGTACTTC
TRBV11-2	NA	NA	13	TRBJ2-3	CASSLIGADTQYF	TGTGCCAGCAGCTTAATCGGGGCAGATACGCAGTATTTT
TRBV7-2	NA	TRBD2	15	TRBJ2-3	CASSAWTSGTDTQYF	TGTGCCAGCAGCGCCTGGACTAGCGGGACAGATACGCAGTATTTT
TRBV2	NA	TRBD1	14	TRBJ1-2	CASSVLTTGYGYTF	TGTGCCAGCAGTGTCCTCACGACAGGGTATGGCTACACCTTC
TRBV5-5	NA	TRBD1	14	TRBJ1-2	CASSQGGTGDGYTF	TGTGCCAGCAGCCAAGGGGGGACAGGGGATGGCTACACCTTC
TRBV2	NA	NA	14	TRBJ2-1	CASSVPSSYNEQFF	TGTGCCAGCAGTGTTCCTAGCTCCTACAATGAGCAGTTCTTC
TRBV19	NA	TRBD1	15	TRBJ1-1	CASSITAGGYTEAFF	TGTGCCAGTAGTATAACGGCAGGGGGGTACACTGAAGCTTTCTTT
TRBV5-1	NA	NA	21	TRBJ2-5	CASSLEWGGGPTHTFQETQYF	TGCGCCAGCAGCTTGGAATGGGGAGGGGGTCCAACCCATACATTCCAAGAGACCCAGTACTTC
TRBV14	NA	NA	15	TRBJ1-3	CASSHFLNSGNTIYF	TGTGCCAGCAGCCACTTCTTAAATTCTGGAAACACCATATATTTT
TRBV5-1	NA	TRBD2	17	TRBJ2-5	CASSPGALAGGQETQYF	TGCGCCAGCAGCCCGGGGGCCTTAGCGGGGGGTCAAGAGACCCAGTACTTC
TRBV27	NA	NA	15	TRBJ1-4	CASRPRRATNEKLFF	TGTGCCAGCAGACCCCGCAGGGCAACTAATGAAAAACTGTTTTTT
TRBV11-2	NA	NA	15	TRBJ1-6	CASSLVGQYNSPLHF	TGTGCCAGCAGCTTAGTTGGCCAGTATAATTCACCCCTCCACTTT